This T cell receptor (beta chain) was obtained from a study of blood T cell repertoires in COVID-19. Overall study: The origin of the acute and convalescent COVID-19 samples was the United States, Italy and Spain. From T cells, B-cell-depleted T cells, or PBMCs came the material, which was cDNA or gDNA.

In the authors' methods: Estimated nucleated cell counts came from reference gene primer amplification. Sequenced by immunoSEQ multiplex PCR; TCRdb stores in-frame clones only, minus some. D and trimming come from the DNA, and the V and J calls and clone size come from that table. Altogether more than 9,500 clones are present, about nine tenths being singletons, with the ten largest covering roughly an eighth. CDR1 and CDR2 from the germline V gene are SNHLY and FYNNEI. The CDR3 runs to 13 residues. Losses at the gene ends were 5 bases for V and 5 bases for J; bases not matched to a gene: 3. This clone was recorded a few times.

The chain carries TRBV2 and TRBJ1-5; 7 bases fit TRBD1. The sequencing input was peripheral blood. The TCR was taken from a man between 65 and 85 years old with active COVID-19. CDR3 sequence reads: CASSPQGYQPQHF. Here the CDR3 DNA reads TGTGCCAGCAGTCCACAGGGGTATCAGCCCCAGCATTTT.